This TCR beta chain is drawn from a study of T cell responses to AZD1222 COVID-19 vaccine. V shed 1 base and J shed 5 bases, with 17 bases lying between them. The CDR3 totals 16 residues. Germline CDR1 reads SGHDN; CDR2 reads FVKESK. Note on this clone: Its antigen is still unknown.

Libraries were prepared by immunoSEQ multiplex PCR; TCRdb keeps only in-frame clonotypes and omits some of them. The data show roughly 130,000 clones, approximately 94% seen once. Broader study findings: Donors skewed white British and female; clonal diversity was possibly underestimated. Only a handful of people who got AZD1222 tested seropositive at baseline.

This receptor was obtained from an adult in good health. The chain uses TRBV14 and TRBJ1-1; D may be TRBD1 (5 bases). The sample in question was peripheral blood, obtained on day 0 of AZD1222 vaccination. Here the CDR3 reads CASSQVTGQWGTEAFF. The DNA for the CDR3 is TGTGCCAGCAGCCAAGTTACCGGGCAATGGGGGACTGAAGCTTTCTTT. The whole variable domain, remainder taken from reference TRBV14 and TRBJ1-1, is EAGVTQFPSHSVIEKGQTVTLRCDPISGHDNLYWYRRVMGKEIKFLLHFVKESKQDESGMPNNRFLAERTGGTYSTLKVQPAELEDSGVYFCASSQVTGQWGTEAFFGQGTRLTVV.